This TCR beta chain stems from a study of blood T cell repertoires in COVID-19. Assay: immunoSEQ multiplex PCR; the TCRdb copy retains only in-frame clones and omits some. The sample contains around 300,000 clones, roughly 89% of which appear only once. V was shortened by 3 bases and J by 2 bases, with 8 bases between the two germline ends. From germline, CDR1 is SGDLS and CDR2 YYNGEE. This CDR3 spans 14 amino acids. Recovery among Cohort 3 donors was established by two negative PCRs, clearance, or symptom resolution. Specimen: PBMCs or T cells enriched from blood (not recorded which). The TCR sequence derives from a woman aged 25 to 45 who had recovered from COVID-19. The chain recombines TRBV9 with TRBJ2-2; the D is unclear. The CDR3 reads CASSADSNTGELFF. For the CDR3, the DNA is TGTGCCAGCAGCGCCGACTCAAACACCGGGGAGCTGTTTTTT.